This TCR beta chain was captured by sequencing in a study of naive and memory T cell subsets. The study, taken as a whole, reports: Diversity fell and Gini index rose from naive through CM, EM, EMRA.

Separate alpha and beta amplification began at the second PCR step. CD4+ T cell IFNgamma after overnight CMV lysate exposure gave donor CMV status. Of note for this clonotype: Antigen: not known.

With 3 bases removed from V and 7 bases from J, the gap between germline ends came to 10 bases. This CDR3 is built from 13 residues. The V gene's germline CDR1 is MNHNS and CDR2 SASEGT. The beta constant-region primer was an equimolar mix of two oligonucleotides covering TRBC1 and TRBC2. Ligated cDNA was amplified by four rounds of PCR with nested alpha and beta constant-region primers and SP2. MiXCR, applied by TCRdb to the UMI-ligation and nested PCR reads, yields one record per CDR3 protein. The data hold some 110,000 distinct CDR3 sequences, with 35% to 40% observed a single time. Input material: central memory CD4+ T cells from blood. The TCR was taken from a human donor in good health. The chain has TRBV6-1 and TRBJ2-1; weak D call: TRBD2 (5 bases). The CDR3 sequence: CASSERLPNEQFF. The CDR3 coding sequence is TGTGCCAGCAGTGAGAGACTACCTAATGAGCAGTTCTTC.